Listed here are 28 T cell receptor beta chains from one sample, sequenced in a study of cytomegalovirus exposure and HLA in healthy donors. The PCR employed 60 Vbeta primers together with 13 Jbeta primers. Measured with immunoSEQ multiplex PCR; TCRdb has only the in-frame clones, and not every one. This table holds 90,000 to 110,000 clones, 77% found once. Sequenced: PBMCs. All receptors derive from a woman aged 40 to 50 in good health and CMV-seropositive.

The table lists this clone with a count of one. The gene calls are TRBV2 and TRBJ2-1; D perhaps matches TRBD2 (6 bases). In germline, CDR1 is SNHLY, CDR2 FYNNEI. The CDR3 runs 17 residues. Trimming took 2 bases from V and 0 from J, leaving 14 bases between them. CDR3 sequence reads: CASSELLARSSYNEQFF. CDR3 nucleotides: TGTGCCAGCAGTGAATTGCTAGCGAGAAGCTCCTACAATGAGCAGTTCTTC.

The chain combines TRBV18 with TRBJ1-5; no firm D call. CDR3 size: 16 residues. The V end lost 2 bases, the J end lost 3 bases, and 14 bases lay between the germline ends. Germline CDR1 and CDR2: KGHSH and LQKENI. CDR3 in DNA: TGTGCCAGCTCACCAAGGCAAGGGAGTTTCAATCAGCCCCAGCATTTT. It translates to CASSPRQGSFNQPQHF.

This chain links TRBV5-8 with TRBJ2-2; D not resolved. CDR1 SGHTS and CDR2 YDEGEE come from the germline V gene. V lost 1 base and J 1 base, leaving 8 bases between the germline ends. CDR3 length equals 15 residues. This CDR3 is CASSLLTVNTGELFF. CDR3 coding DNA: TGTGCCAGCAGCTTGTTAACAGTGAACACCGGGGAGCTGTTTTTT.

The CDR3 DNA reads as TGTGCCAGCAGACACACAATGAACACTGAAGCTTTCTTT. As protein: CASRHTMNTEAFF. The V call is TRBV6-1, the J call TRBJ1-1; D is uncertain. The V end lost 6 bases, the J end lost 0 bases, and 8 bases lay between the germline ends. Germline CDR1 reads MNHNS; CDR2 reads SASEGT. There are 13 residues in the CDR3.

The gene calls are TRBV4-1 and TRBJ1-5; a possible D gene is TRBD1 (5 bases). The length of the CDR3 is 15 residues. Trimming shortened V by 1 base and J by 4 bases, and 11 bases separated the two germline ends. In germline, CDR1 is MGHRA, CDR2 YSYEKL. The CDR3, as DNA: TGCGCCAGCAGCCAAGTAACAGGTAGTAATCAGCCCCAGCATTTT. It yields the protein CASSQVTGSNQPQHF.

V and J are TRBV7-9 and TRBJ1-3, with TRBD1 as a possible D gene (6 bases). Germline CDR1 and CDR2: SEHNR and FQNEAQ (reference sequence). The CDR3 totals 15 residues. The ends were cut back, 5 bases at V and 2 bases at J, with 13 bases in the middle. In DNA, the CDR3 is TGTGCCAGCAGCCGAACAGGGCTAACTGGAAACACCATATATTTT. This codes for CASSRTGLTGNTIYF.

The chain recombines TRBV15 with TRBJ1-1, with D possibly matching TRBD1 (5 bases). With 8 bases removed from V and 3 bases from J, the gap between germline ends came to 16 bases. Germline CDR1 reads LNHNV; CDR2 reads YYDKDF (reference sequence). This CDR3 has 14 residues. As DNA, the CDR3 is TGTGCCACCCGCCTCCAGCAGGGTGACACTGAAGCTTTCTTT. Its translation: CATRLQQGDTEAFF.

The V call is TRBV6-1, the J call TRBJ2-1, with D maybe TRBD1 (6 bases). The V end was cut by 4 bases, the J end by 4 bases, with 14 bases between. CDR3 size: 15 residues. Germline CDR1 reads MNHNS; CDR2 reads SASEGT. The CDR3 sequence: CASSARGSAYNEQFF. The CDR3 DNA reads TGTGCCAGCAGTGCCAGGGGCTCGGCTTACAATGAGCAGTTCTTC.

The chain is built from TRBV15 and TRBJ2-1; D call uncertain. V was clipped by 0 bases and J by 1 base, with 13 bases between them. CDR1 is LNHNV and CDR2 is YYDKDF in the germline V gene (reference sequence). The CDR3 runs to 17 residues. CDR3 loop: CATSRDLPGRSYNEQFF. Written as DNA, the CDR3 is TGTGCCACCAGCAGAGATCTTCCGGGTCGGTCCTACAATGAGCAGTTCTTC.

The rearrangement joins TRBV11-2 to TRBJ1-2, with 7 bases matching TRBD1. After removal of 6 bases from V and 3 bases from J, the junction contained 4 bases not matched to a gene. The CDR3 is made up of 13 amino acids. In germline, CDR1 is SGHAT, CDR2 FQNNGV. The CDR3 protein is CASSPGTDYGYTF. The DNA of the CDR3 is TGTGCCAGCAGTCCCGGGACAGACTATGGCTACACCTTC. Complete variable domain (other parts from reference TRBV11-2 and TRBJ1-2): EAGVAQSPRYKIIEKRQSVAFWCNPISGHATLYWYQQILGQGPKLLIQFQNNGVVDDSQLPKDRFSAERLKGVDSTLKIQPAKLEDSAVYLCASSPGTDYGYTFGSGTRLTVV.

Here the CDR3 reads CASSSRGTGGNGYTF. The CDR3 nucleotides read TGTGCCAGCAGCTCACGTGGGACAGGGGGGAATGGCTACACCTTC. The chain joins TRBV27 to TRBJ1-2; TRBD1 matches 11 bases. The CDR3 has 15 amino acids. With 6 bases clipped from V and 6 bases from J, the junction kept 9 bases outside the gene matches. From germline, CDR1 is MNHEY and CDR2 SMNVEV (reference sequence).

The chain employs TRBV11-2 and TRBJ1-3; D perhaps matches TRBD1 (5 bases). Trimming shortened V by 2 bases and J by 4 bases, and 15 bases separated the two germline ends. The germline V gene encodes CDR1 SGHAT and CDR2 FQNNGV. This CDR3 spans 16 amino acids. The CDR3 DNA reads TGTGCCAGCAGCTTAACTGGACAATTGTTGGGAAACACCATATATTTT. Its protein product is CASSLTGQLLGNTIYF.

The chain combines TRBV7-3 with TRBJ1-3; 9 bases agree with TRBD1. The CDR3 spans 16 residues. CDR1 and CDR2 from the germline V gene are SGHTA and FQGTGA. V trimming: 5 bases; J trimming: 0 bases; junction bases outside the gene matches: 5. CDR3 in amino acids: CASSTGGSLSGNTIYF. Here the CDR3 DNA reads TGTGCCAGCAGCACAGGGGGCTCCCTCTCTGGAAACACCATATATTTT. Full variable domain (rest looked up from reference TRBV7-3 and TRBJ1-3): GAGVSQTPSNKVTEKGKYVELRCDPISGHTALYWYRQSLGQGPEFLIYFQGTGAADDSGLPNDRFFAVRPEGSVSTLKIQRTERGDSAVYLCASSTGGSLSGNTIYFGEGSWLTVV.

This clone was seen just once. V usage is TRBV4-1 and J usage is TRBJ1-6; 9 positions match TRBD1. Germline V CDR1 and CDR2: MGHRA, YSYEKL. V shed 0 bases and J 10 bases; nucleotides not matched to a gene: 10. The CDR3 has 17 amino acids. The CDR3 is CASSQDLYRGLGSPLHF. DNA for the CDR3: TGCGCCAGCAGCCAAGATCTGTACAGGGGGCTGGGGTCACCCCTCCACTTT.

The chain joins TRBV7-6 to TRBJ2-7; TRBD2 might be the D (7 bases). Trimming cost V 1 base and J 3 bases, with 19 bases left between them. The length of the CDR3 is 17 residues. The germline V gene has CDR1 SGHVS and CDR2 FNYEAQ. The chain's CDR3 is CASSLGPGEGGNYEQYF. Written as DNA, the CDR3 is TGTGCCAGCAGCTTAGGCCCCGGGGAGGGGGGAAACTACGAGCAGTACTTC.

The chain couples TRBV19 to TRBJ1-1, with TRBD1 as a possible D gene (5 bases). Germline V gene lookup returns CDR1 LNHDA and CDR2 SQIVND (reference sequence). V shed 5 bases and J shed 1 base, with 14 bases lying between them. CDR3 size: 15 residues. The CDR3 DNA sequence: TGTGCCAGTAGTGGTTCGGGGGTGTGGAACACTGAAGCTTTCTTT. Translation: CASSGSGVWNTEAFF.

The chain joins TRBV5-1 to TRBJ2-1; the match to TRBD1 covers 8 bases. The CDR3 is 12 residues long. Trimming took 2 bases from V and 9 from J; bases not matched to a gene: 1. In germline, CDR1 is SGHRS, CDR2 YFSETQ. This CDR3 is CASSFDRGEQFF. The CDR3 region has the DNA TGCGCCAGCAGCTTTGACAGGGGTGAGCAGTTCTTC.

The CDR3 nucleotides read TGTGCCAGCTCTTATTACGGCGGGAGAACAGATACGCAGTATTTT. Amino acid sequence: CASSYYGGRTDTQYF. The chain couples TRBV2 to TRBJ2-3; 7 nucleotides match TRBD2. This CDR3 spans 15 amino acids. The junction had 11 bases not matched to a gene; V was cut back by 8 bases and J by 3 bases. CDR1 SNHLY and CDR2 FYNNEI come from the germline V gene.

V usage is TRBV9 and J usage is TRBJ2-5, with D tentatively TRBD1 (6 bases). CDR3 length: 16 residues. V shed 0 bases and J shed 1 base, with 13 bases lying between them. Germline V gene sequence: CDR1 SGDLS, CDR2 YYNGEE. CDR3: CASSVGLQGSQETQYF. Written as DNA, the CDR3 is TGTGCCAGCAGCGTAGGTCTCCAGGGGTCCCAAGAGACCCAGTACTTC.

The V call is TRBV6-6, the J call TRBJ1-5; 7 positions match TRBD1. The germline V gene has CDR1 MNHNY and CDR2 SVGAGI (reference sequence). J gave up 7 bases and V 8 bases, and 5 bases lay outside the gene matches. The CDR3 contains 12 residues. DNA for the CDR3: TGTGCCAGCGGACAGGATAAACAGCCCCAGCATTTT. This sequence encodes CASGQDKQPQHF.

The rearrangement joins TRBV7-9 to TRBJ2-5, with 9 nucleotides matching TRBD1. The trim removed 5 bases at V and 4 bases at J, leaving 8 bases unmatched. The CDR3 length is 15 residues. The germline gives CDR1 SEHNR, CDR2 FQNEAQ (reference sequence). Here the CDR3 DNA reads TGTGCCAGCAGCAGCGACAGGGGGGCGAGAGAGACCCAGTACTTC. This translates into CASSSDRGARETQYF. The complete variable domain, with remaining parts taken from reference TRBV7-9 and TRBJ2-5, reads DTGVSQNPRHKITKRGQNVTFRCDPISEHNRLYWYRQTLGQGPEFLTYFQNEAQLEKSRLLSDRFSAERPKGSFSTLEIQRTEQGDSAMYLCASSSDRGARETQYFGPGTRLLVL.

V and J are TRBV19 and TRBJ1-1, with a possible D match to TRBD1 (6 bases). Germline V lookup: CDR1 LNHDA, CDR2 SQIVND (reference sequence). The V and J ends lost 5 bases and 3 bases respectively, with 22 bases between them. The CDR3 covers 17 residues. CDR3 amino acids: CASSPYRAGGPDTEAFF. The CDR3 DNA reads TGTGCCAGTAGTCCCTACAGGGCAGGAGGTCCGGACACTGAAGCTTTCTTT.

The chain employs TRBV5-1 and TRBJ1-1; 8 bases line up with TRBD1. The CDR3 loop spans 16 amino acids. Germline CDR1 and CDR2: SGHRS and YFSETQ. Germline trimming cut 9 bases from V and 6 bases from J; bases unmatched to any gene: 19. CDR3 residues: CATSSGWDGQGAEAFF. The CDR3 DNA reads TGCGCCACAAGCAGTGGGTGGGATGGACAGGGAGCTGAAGCTTTCTTT.

This chain connects TRBV27 to TRBJ2-1, with no clear D. Trimming took off 3 bases at V and 0 bases at J, with 15 bases between the two ends. Germline lookup yields CDR1 MNHEY and CDR2 SMNVEV (reference sequence). The CDR3 length is 17 residues. CDR3 in amino acids: CASSFFPGQSSYNEQFF. In nucleotides, the CDR3 is TGTGCCAGCAGTTTTTTTCCAGGCCAGAGCTCCTACAATGAGCAGTTCTTC.

The chain combines TRBV6-1 with TRBJ1-5; perhaps TRBD1 as D (6 bases). V was cut by 1 base and J by 7 bases, with 17 bases left in between. The CDR3 is 16 residues long. Per the germline V gene, CDR1 is MNHNS and CDR2 is SASEGT. The CDR3 region has the DNA TGTGCCAGCAGTGAAGGAAGGAACAGGGTGGCGCAGCCCCAGCATTTT. It is translated as CASSEGRNRVAQPQHF.

The chain has TRBV2 and TRBJ2-1, with a tentative D call TRBD2 (6 bases). This CDR3 is 14 amino acids long. Between the trimmed V and J ends, which lost 8 bases and 3 bases, there was a span of 14 bases. The V gene's germline CDR1 is SNHLY and CDR2 FYNNEI. The CDR3 is CASAVSGFYNEQFF. CDR3 nucleotide sequence: TGTGCCAGCGCAGTCAGCGGGTTCTACAATGAGCAGTTCTTC. The complete variable domain, with remaining parts taken from reference TRBV2 and TRBJ2-1, reads EPEVTQTPSHQVTQMGQEVILRCVPISNHLYFYWYRQILGQKVEFLVSFYNNEISEKSEIFDDQFSVERPDGSNFTLKIRSTKLEDSAMYFCASAVSGFYNEQFFGPGTRLTVL.

V usage is TRBV10-3 and J usage is TRBJ2-5, with TRBD1 matching 9 bases. The CDR3 runs to 14 residues. Unmatched junction bases numbered 5, after V lost 7 bases and J lost 2 bases. Looked up from germline, CDR1 is ENHRY and CDR2 is SYGVKD. The CDR3 protein is CAIKGDRGQETQYF. CDR3 in DNA: TGTGCCATCAAGGGAGACAGGGGGCAAGAGACCCAGTACTTC.

This rearrangement joins TRBV4-2 to TRBJ1-1, with D unclear. Germline-derived CDR1 and CDR2 are LGHNA and YNFKEQ. This CDR3 contains 15 residues. The ends were cut back, 3 bases at V and 6 bases at J, with 17 bases in the middle. CDR3 in DNA: TGTGCCAGCAGCCAGTCCGAGGAGGGTTTCGCTGAAGCTTTCTTT. This sequence encodes CASSQSEEGFAEAFF.